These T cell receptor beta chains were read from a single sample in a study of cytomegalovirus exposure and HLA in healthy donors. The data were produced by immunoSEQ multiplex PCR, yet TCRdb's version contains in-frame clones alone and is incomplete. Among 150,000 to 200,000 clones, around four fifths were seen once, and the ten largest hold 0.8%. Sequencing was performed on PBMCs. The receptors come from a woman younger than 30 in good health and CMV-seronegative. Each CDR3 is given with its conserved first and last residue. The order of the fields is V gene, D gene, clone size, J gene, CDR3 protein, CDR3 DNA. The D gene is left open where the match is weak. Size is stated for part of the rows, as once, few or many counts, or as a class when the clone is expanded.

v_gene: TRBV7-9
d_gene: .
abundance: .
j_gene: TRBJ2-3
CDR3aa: CSSSSTGDTQYF
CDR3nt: TGTTCCAGCAGCTCTACAGGAGATACGCAGTATTTT

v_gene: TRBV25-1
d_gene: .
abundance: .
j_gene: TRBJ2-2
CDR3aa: CASSDQGRMAGELFF
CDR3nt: TGTGCCAGCAGTGACCAGGGTCGAATGGCCGGGGAGCTGTTTTTT

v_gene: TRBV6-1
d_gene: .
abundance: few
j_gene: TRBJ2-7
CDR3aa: CASSDLLGPQQYF
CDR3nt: TGTGCCAGCAGTGATTTGTTGGGCCCCCAGCAGTACTTC

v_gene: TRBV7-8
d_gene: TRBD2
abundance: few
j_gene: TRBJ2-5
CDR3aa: CASSLPGLAGVETQYF
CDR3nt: TGTGCCAGCAGCCTTCCTGGACTAGCGGGAGTGGAGACCCAGTACTTC

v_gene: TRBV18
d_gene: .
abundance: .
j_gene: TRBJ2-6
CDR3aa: CASSPTGNGANVLTF
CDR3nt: TGTGCCAGCTCACCTACAGGAAATGGGGCCAACGTCCTGACTTTC

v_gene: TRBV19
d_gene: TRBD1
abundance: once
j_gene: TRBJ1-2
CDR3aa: CASQGQGVNYGYTF
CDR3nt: TGTGCCAGCCAGGGACAGGGTGTTAACTATGGCTACACCTTC

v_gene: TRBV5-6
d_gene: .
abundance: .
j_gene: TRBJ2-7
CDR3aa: CASSASGAPHEQYF
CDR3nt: TGTGCCAGCAGCGCGTCAGGGGCCCCCCACGAGCAGTACTTC

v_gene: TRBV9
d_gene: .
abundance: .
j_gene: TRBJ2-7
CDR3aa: CASSTYSYEQYF
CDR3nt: TGTGCCAGCAGCACCTACTCCTACGAGCAGTACTTC

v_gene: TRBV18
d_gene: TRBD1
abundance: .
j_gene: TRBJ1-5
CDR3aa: CASSWVGTEDQPQHF
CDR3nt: TGTGCCAGCTCATGGGTAGGGACAGAAGATCAGCCCCAGCATTTT

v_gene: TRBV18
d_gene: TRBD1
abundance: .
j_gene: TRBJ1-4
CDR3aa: CASSLVQGATNEKLFF
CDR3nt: TGTGCCAGCTCACTGGTACAGGGGGCAACTAATGAAAAACTGTTTTTT

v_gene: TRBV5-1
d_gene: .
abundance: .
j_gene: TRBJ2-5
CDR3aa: CASSLAPPETQYF
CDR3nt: TGCGCCAGCAGCTTGGCCCCTCCGGAGACCCAGTACTTC

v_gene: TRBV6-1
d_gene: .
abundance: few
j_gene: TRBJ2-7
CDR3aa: CAIKTSSYEQYF
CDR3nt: TGTGCCATCAAAACTAGCTCCTACGAGCAGTACTTC

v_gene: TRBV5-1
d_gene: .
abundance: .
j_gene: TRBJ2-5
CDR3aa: CASSRAPGATETQYF
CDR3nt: TGCGCCAGCAGCAGAGCCCCAGGGGCTACGGAGACCCAGTACTTC

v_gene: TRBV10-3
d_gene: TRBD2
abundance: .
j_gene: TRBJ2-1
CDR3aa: CAISENGRAGEQFF
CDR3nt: TGTGCCATCAGTGAAAACGGGAGGGCCGGTGAGCAGTTCTTC

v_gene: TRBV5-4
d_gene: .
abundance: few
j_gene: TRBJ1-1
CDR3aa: CASSSPKGGEATEAFF
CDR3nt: TGTGCCAGCAGCTCCCCAAAAGGGGGAGAGGCCACTGAAGCTTTCTTT

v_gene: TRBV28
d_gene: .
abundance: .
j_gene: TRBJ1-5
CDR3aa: CASGRGNQPQHF
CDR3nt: TGTGCCAGCGGGAGGGGCAATCAGCCCCAGCATTTT

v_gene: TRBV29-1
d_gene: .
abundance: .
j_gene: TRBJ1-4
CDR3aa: CSASSGLTTNEKLFF
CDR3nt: TGCAGCGCTTCCTCAGGGCTGACGACTAATGAAAAACTGTTTTTT

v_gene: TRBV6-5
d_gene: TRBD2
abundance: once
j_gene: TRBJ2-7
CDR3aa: CASSYSIRSGSGVQYF
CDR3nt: TGTGCCAGCAGTTACTCGATCCGCAGCGGGAGTGGCGTGCAGTACTTC

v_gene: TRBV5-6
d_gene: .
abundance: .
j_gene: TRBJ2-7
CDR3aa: CASSLGFSLRSYEQYF
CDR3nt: TGTGCCAGCAGCTTGGGCTTCTCATTAAGGAGCTACGAGCAGTACTTC

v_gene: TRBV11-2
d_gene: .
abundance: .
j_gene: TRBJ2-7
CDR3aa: CASSLEMAHPYEQYF
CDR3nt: TGTGCCAGCAGCTTAGAGATGGCACACCCCTACGAGCAGTACTTC

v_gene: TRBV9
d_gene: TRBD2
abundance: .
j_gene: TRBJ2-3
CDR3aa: CASSVGVSGSSTDTQYF
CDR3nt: TGTGCCAGCAGCGTAGGGGTTAGCGGGAGTTCAACAGATACGCAGTATTTT

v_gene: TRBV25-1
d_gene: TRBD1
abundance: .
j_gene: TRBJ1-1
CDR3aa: CASSESGQVFAEAFF
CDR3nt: TGTGCCAGCAGTGAATCGGGACAGGTATTTGCTGAAGCTTTCTTT

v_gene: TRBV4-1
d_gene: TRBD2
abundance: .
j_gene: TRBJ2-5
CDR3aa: CASSQDTFGLVLQTQYF
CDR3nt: TGCGCCAGCAGCCAAGATACCTTTGGACTAGTACTGCAGACCCAGTACTTC